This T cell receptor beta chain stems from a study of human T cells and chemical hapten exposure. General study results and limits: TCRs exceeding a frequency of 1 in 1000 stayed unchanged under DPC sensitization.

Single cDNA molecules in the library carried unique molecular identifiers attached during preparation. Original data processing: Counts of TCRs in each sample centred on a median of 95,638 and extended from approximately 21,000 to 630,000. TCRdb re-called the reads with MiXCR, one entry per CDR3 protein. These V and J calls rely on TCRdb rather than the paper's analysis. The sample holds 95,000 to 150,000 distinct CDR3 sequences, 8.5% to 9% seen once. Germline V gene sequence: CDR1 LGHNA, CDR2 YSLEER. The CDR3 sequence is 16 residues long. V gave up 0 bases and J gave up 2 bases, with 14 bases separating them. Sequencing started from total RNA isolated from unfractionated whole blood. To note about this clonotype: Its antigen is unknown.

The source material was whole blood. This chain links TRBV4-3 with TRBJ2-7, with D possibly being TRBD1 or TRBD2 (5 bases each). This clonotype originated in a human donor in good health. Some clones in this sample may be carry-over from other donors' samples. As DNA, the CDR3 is TGCGCCAGCAGCCAAGATACCACCGGGGCAGCCTACGAGCAGTACTTC. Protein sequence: CASSQDTTGAAYEQYF.